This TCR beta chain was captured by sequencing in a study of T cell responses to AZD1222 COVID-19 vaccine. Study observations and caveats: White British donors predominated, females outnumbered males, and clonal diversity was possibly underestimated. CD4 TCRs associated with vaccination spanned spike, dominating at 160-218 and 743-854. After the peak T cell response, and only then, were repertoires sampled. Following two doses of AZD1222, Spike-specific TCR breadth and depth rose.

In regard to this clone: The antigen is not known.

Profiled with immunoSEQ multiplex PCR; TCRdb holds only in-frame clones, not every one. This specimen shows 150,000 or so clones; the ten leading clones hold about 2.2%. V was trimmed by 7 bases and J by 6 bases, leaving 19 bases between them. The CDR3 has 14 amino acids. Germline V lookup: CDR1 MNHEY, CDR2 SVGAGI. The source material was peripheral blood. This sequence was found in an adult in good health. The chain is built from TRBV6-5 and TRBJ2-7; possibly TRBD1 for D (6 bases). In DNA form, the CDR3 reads TGTGCCAGCACTGGACAACGACAGGTGGGCGAGCAGTACTTC. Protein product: CASTGQRQVGEQYF.